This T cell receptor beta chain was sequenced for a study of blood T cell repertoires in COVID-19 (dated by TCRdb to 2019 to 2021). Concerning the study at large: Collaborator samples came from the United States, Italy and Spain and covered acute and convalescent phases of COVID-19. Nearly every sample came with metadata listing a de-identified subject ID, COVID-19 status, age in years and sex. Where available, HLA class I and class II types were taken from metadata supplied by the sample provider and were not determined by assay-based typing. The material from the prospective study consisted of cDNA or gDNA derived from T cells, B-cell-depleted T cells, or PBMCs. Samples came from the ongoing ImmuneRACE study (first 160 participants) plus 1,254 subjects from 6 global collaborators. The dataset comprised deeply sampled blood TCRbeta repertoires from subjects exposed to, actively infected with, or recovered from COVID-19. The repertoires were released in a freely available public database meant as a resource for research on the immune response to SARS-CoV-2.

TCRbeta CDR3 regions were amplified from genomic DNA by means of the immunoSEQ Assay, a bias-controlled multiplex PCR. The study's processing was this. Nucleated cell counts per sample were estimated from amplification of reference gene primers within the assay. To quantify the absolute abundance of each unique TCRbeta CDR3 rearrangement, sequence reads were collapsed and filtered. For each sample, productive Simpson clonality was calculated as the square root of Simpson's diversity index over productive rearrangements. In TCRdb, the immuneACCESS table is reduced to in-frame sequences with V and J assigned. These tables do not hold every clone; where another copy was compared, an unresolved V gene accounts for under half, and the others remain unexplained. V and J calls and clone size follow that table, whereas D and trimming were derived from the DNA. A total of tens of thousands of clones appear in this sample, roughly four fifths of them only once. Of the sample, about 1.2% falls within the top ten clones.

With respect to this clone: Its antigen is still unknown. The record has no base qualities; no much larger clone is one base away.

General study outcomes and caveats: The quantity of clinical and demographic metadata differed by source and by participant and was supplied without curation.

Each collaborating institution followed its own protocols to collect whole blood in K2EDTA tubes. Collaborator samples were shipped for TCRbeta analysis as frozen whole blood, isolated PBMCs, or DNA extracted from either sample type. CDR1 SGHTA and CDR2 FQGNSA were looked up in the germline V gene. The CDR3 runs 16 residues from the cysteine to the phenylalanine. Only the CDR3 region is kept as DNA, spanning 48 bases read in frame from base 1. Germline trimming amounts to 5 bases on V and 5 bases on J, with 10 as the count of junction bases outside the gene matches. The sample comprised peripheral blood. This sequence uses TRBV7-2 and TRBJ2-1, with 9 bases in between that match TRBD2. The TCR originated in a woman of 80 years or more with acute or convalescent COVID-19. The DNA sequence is TGTGCCAGCAGCAAAAATAGCGGGAGTACAAACAATGAGCAGTTCTTC. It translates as CASSKNSGSTNNEQFF.